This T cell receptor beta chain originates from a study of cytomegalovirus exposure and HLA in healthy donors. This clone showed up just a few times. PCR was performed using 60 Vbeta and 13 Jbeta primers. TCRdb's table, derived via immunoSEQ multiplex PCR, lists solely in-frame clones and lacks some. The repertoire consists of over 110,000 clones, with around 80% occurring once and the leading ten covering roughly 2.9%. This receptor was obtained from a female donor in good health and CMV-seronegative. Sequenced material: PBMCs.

CDR3 in DNA: TGCGCCAGCAGCTTGGACAGGGCCACCGGGGAGCTGTTTTTT. Translating it yields CASSLDRATGELFF. V gene TRBV5-1 combines with J gene TRBJ2-2, with D perhaps matching TRBD1 (6 bases). Germline loops: CDR1 SGHRS, CDR2 YFSETQ. Trimming shortened V by 0 bases and J by 4 bases, and 7 bases separated the two germline ends. This CDR3 comprises 14 residues.